This T cell receptor beta chain appears in the sequencing data of a study of T cell repertoires in cytomegalovirus infection. Study-level information: Well-studied HLA-B-restricted CMV epitopes were used in the study alongside recently identified HLA-C-restricted ones. CMV infection together with matching HLA type was indicated by public TCR beta signatures. Study-wide findings and caveats: The ex vivo response showed dominance by HLA-C-restricted CMV-specific TCR beta clonotypes. Identification of carriers of CMV plus the relevant HLA was performed using cumulative public TCR beta family frequency.

Details on this clonotype: The antigen is undetermined.

Germline CDR1 MNHEY, CDR2 SVGAGI. With 6 bases removed from V and 3 bases from J, the gap between germline ends came to 18 bases. This CDR3 comprises 15 residues. TCRdb processed the reads anew with MiXCR; each CDR3 protein has one entry. The sample includes around 99,000 distinct CDR3 sequences, approximately 28% of them seen just once. The TCR sequence derives from a human donor in good health (CMV status not recorded). Some clones in this sample may be carry-over from other donors' samples. The rearrangement links TRBV6-5 to TRBJ2-7; maybe TRBD2 (6 bases). The sample consisted of CD8+ T cells from cultured PBMCs, taken from culture after CMV antigen stimulation. CDR3 sequence reads: CASSDQDGGIYEQYF. CDR3 coding DNA: TGTGCCAGCAGCGACCAGGACGGAGGGATCTACGAGCAGTACTTC.